This entry concerns a single T cell receptor beta chain. The germline CDR1 and CDR2 sequences are LNHDA and SQIVND (reference sequence). V lost 3 bases and J 4 bases, leaving 9 bases between the germline ends. The CDR3 is 13 residues long. Profiling that covered TCR beta VDJ and CDR3 relied on genomic DNA as its template. TCRdb redid the calling of the reads with MiXCR, one entry per CDR3 protein. The sample contains roughly 190,000 distinct CDR3 sequences, around 50% of which appear only once. This entry belongs to a study of CD8+CD57+ T cells in acquired aplastic anemia. Study details: CD4+ and CD8+ cells, once sorted, gave DNA averaging roughly 3 ug.

The chain joins TRBV19 to TRBJ1-1; a weak D match, TRBD1 (5 bases). The sample consisted of sorted CD4+, CD8+, or CD8+CD57+ T cells (not recorded which) from PBMCs. This sequence was found in a human donor in good health, serving as a control. CDR3 nucleotides: TGTGCCAGTAGTATGGGACGAACCACTGAAGCTTTCTTT. Its protein product is CASSMGRTTEAFF. The full variable domain, rest sourced from reference TRBV19 and TRBJ1-1, is DGGITQSPKYLFRKEGQNVTLSCEQNLNHDAMYWYRQDPGQGLRLIYYSQIVNDFQKGDIAEGYSVSREKKESFPLTVTSAQKNPTAFYLCASSMGRTTEAFFGQGTRLTVV.